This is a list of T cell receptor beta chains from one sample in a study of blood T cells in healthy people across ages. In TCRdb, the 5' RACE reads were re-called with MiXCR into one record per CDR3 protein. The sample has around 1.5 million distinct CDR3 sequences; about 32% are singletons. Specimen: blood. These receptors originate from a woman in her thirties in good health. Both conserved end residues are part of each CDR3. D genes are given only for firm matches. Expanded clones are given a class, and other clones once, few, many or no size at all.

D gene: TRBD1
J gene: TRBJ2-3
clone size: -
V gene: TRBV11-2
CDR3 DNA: TGTGCCAGCAGCTTAGATAGTCAGGGGGCGATTACAGATACGCAGTATTTT
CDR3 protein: CASSLDSQGAITDTQYF

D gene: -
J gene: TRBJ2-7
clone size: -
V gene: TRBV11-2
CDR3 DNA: TGTGCCAGCAGCCACAGGGAAGGGGGGCGGTACTTC
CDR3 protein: CASSHREGGRYF

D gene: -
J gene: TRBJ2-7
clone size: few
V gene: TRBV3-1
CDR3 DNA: TGTGCCAGCAGCCAAGTTGCCGGGGCCGAGCAGTACTTC
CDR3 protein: CASSQVAGAEQYF

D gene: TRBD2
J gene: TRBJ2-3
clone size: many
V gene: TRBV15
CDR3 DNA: TGTGCCACCAGCAGAGGGGGACTAGCGGGAGGCGGAGATACGCAGTATTTT
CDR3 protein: CATSRGGLAGGGDTQYF

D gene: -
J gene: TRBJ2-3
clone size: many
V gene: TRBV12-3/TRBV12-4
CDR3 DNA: TGTGCCAGCAGTTTAGCGGGAGTTAGCACAGATACGCAGTATTTT
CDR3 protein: CASSLAGVSTDTQYF

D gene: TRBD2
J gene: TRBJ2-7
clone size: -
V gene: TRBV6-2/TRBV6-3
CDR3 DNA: TGTGCCAGCAGTTACCCTGTAGCGGGAAGGTACGAGCAGTACTTC
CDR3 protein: CASSYPVAGRYEQYF

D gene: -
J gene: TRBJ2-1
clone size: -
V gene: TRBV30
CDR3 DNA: TGTGCCTGGAACCGAGGCGCGAGGAATGAGCAGTTCTTC
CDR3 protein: CAWNRGARNEQFF

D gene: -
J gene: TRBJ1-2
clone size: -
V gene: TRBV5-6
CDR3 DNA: TGTGCCAGCGCTGACGGATTCGGGTCCTATGGCTACACCTTC
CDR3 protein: CASADGFGSYGYTF

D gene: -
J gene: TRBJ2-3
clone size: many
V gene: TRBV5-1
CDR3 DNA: TGCGCCAGCGGCCCTAGCGTCGGTAGCACAGATACGCAGTATTTT
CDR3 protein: CASGPSVGSTDTQYF

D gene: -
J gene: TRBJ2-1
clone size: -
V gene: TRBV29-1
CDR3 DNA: TGCAGCGTTGAAGAGGACGCTCCCCAGTTCTTC
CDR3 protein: CSVEEDAPQFF

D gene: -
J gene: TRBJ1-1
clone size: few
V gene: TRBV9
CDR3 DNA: TGTGCCAGCAGCCACTGGGGAGAGAACACTGAAGCTTTCTTT
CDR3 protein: CASSHWGENTEAFF

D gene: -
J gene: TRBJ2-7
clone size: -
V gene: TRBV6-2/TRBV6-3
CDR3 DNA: TGTGCCAGCAGTTGCCCGGGATCCGGACCGAGGAACGAGCAGTACTTC
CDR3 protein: CASSCPGSGPRNEQYF

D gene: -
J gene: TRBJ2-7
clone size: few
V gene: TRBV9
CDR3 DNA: TGTGCCAGCAGTGAGACGTCCAACTCCCACTACGAGCAGTACTTC
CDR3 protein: CASSETSNSHYEQYF

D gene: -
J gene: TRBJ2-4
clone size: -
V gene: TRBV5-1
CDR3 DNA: TGCGCCAGCAGCTTGGTTGGGGGGCGCATTCAGTACTTC
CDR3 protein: CASSLVGGRIQYF

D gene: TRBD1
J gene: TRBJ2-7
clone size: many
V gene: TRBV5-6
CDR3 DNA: TGTGCCAGCAGCAAGGGACAGTCCTACGAGCAGTACTTC
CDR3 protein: CASSKGQSYEQYF

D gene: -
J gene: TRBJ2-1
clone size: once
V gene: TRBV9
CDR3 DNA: TGTGCCAGCAGCCATCTCGGGGAAGGGGGGTCCAATGAGCAGTTCTTC
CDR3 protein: CASSHLGEGGSNEQFF

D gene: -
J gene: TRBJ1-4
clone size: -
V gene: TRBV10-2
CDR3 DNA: TGCGCCAGCAGTCGGACACCTGAAAAACTGTTTTTT
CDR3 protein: CASSRTPEKLFF

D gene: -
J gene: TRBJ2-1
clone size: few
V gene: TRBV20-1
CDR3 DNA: TGCAGTGCTAAGGGCACGGTGCTTGAGCAGTTCTTC
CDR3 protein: CSAKGTVLEQFF

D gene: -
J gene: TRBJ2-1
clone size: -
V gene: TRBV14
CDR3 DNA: TGTGCCAGCAGCCAAGATAGTCTAAGAGGGGGTGAGTTCTTC
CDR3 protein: CASSQDSLRGGEFF

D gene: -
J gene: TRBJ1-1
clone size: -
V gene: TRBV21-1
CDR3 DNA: TGTGCCAGCAGCAAAAAAAGGACAGCGAACACTGAAGCTTTCTTT
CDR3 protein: CASSKKRTANTEAFF

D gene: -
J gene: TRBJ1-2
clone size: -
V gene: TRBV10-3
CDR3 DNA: TGTGCCATCAGTGAAACCCCGACAGAACTATGGAGCTACACCTTC
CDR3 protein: CAISETPTELWSYTF

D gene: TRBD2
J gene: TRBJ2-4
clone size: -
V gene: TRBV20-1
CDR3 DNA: TGCAGTGCCTCGCAGGGACTAGCGGGAGGGGCCAAAAACATTCAGTACTTC
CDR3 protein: CSASQGLAGGAKNIQYF